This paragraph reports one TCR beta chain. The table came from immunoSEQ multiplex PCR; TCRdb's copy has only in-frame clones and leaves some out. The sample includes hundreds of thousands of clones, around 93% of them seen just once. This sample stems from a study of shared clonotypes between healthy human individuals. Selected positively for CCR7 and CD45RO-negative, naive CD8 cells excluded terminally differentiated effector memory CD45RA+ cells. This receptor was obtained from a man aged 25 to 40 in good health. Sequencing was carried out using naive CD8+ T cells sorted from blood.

CDR3 in DNA: TGTGCCAGCAGCTCCAGATCGCTGACCGGGACAGGGGACTACGAGCAGTACTTC. Translated, it gives CASSSRSLTGTGDYEQYF. This chain uses TRBV7-9 with TRBJ2-7, with 10 nucleotides matching TRBD1. CDR3 length: 18 residues. V trimming: 4 bases; J trimming: 3 bases; junction bases outside the gene matches: 15. Germline lookup yields CDR1 SEHNR and CDR2 FQNEAQ (reference sequence).